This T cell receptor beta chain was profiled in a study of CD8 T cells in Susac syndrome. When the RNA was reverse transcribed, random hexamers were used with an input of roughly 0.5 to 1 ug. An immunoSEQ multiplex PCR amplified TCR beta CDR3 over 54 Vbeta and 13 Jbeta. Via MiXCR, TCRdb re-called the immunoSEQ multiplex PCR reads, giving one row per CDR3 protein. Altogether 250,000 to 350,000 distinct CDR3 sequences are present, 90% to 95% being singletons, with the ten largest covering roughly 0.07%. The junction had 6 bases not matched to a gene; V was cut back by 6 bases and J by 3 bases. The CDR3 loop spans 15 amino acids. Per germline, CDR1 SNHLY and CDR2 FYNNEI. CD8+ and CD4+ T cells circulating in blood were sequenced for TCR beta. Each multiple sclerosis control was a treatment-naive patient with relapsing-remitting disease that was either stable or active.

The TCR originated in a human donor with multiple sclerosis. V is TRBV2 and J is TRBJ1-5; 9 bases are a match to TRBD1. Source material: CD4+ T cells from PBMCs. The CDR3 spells CASSRRTGDNQPQHF. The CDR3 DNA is TGTGCCAGCAGCCGGCGGACAGGGGACAATCAGCCCCAGCATTTT.